This T cell receptor (beta chain) was documented in a study of blood T cells in healthy people across ages. Germline V gives CDR1 MGHDK, CDR2 SYGVNS. After removal of 3 bases from V and 2 bases from J, the junction contained 1 base not matched to a gene. The CDR3 totals 14 residues. Findings and limits, study-wide: Possibly confounding the expanded clonotype changes was the fact that donor CMV status was unknown. It was found that TCR beta diversity correlated strongly with the percentage of naive T cells.

The authors drew approximately 9 milliliters of peripheral blood from each donor. Isolation per sample recovered at least 6.5 million PBMCs. Through a sample-barcoded 5' primer and a J-beta primer mix, a second PCR was run for about 6 to 11 cycles. TCRdb redid the calling of the 5' RACE reads with MiXCR, one entry per CDR3 protein. The sample carries about 600,000 distinct CDR3 sequences, around half recorded once. This clonotype was observed a single time. Its antigen is not identified. The chain links TRBV25-1 to TRBJ2-5, with 9 positions matching TRBD2. The sample consisted of blood. The TCR sequence derives from a man aged 80 or over in good health. The CDR3 region is CASSEAGGQETQYF. The CDR3 DNA is TGTGCCAGCAGTGAGGCGGGGGGGCAAGAGACCCAGTACTTC. The complete variable domain, with remaining parts taken from reference TRBV25-1 and TRBJ2-5, reads EADIYQTPRYLVIGTGKKITLECSQTMGHDKMYWYQQDPGMELHLIHYSYGVNSTEKGDLSSESTVSRIRTEHFPLTLESARPSHTSQYLCASSEAGGQETQYFGPGTRLLVL.